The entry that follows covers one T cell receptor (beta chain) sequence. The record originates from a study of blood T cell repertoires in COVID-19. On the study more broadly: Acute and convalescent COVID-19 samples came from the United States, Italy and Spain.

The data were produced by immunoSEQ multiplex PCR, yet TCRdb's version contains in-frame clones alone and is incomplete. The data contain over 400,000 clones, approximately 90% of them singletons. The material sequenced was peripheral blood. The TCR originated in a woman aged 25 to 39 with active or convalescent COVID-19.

In nucleotides, the CDR3 is TGTGCCAGCAGCTTAGGGACTAGCGGCGGGCTTGATGAGCAGTTCTTC. Its translation is CASSLGTSGGLDEQFF. The chain has TRBV7-6 and TRBJ2-1; 10 bases align to TRBD2. In germline, CDR1 is SGHVS, CDR2 FNYEAQ. The length of the CDR3 is 16 residues. The J segment lost 8 bases and the V segment lost 1 base, leaving 8 bases of the junction unmatched.